This note documents a single TCR beta chain sequence. The data were obtained in a study of OX40 agonist ivuxolimab in advanced cancers. Overall study: Three patients responded partially, comprising one with hepatocellular carcinoma and two with cutaneous melanoma.

The CDR3 is made up of 13 amino acids. The germline V gene has CDR1 SGDLS and CDR2 YYNGEE. V lost 2 bases, J lost 5 bases, and 11 bases lay in between. The method was immunoSEQ multiplex PCR; TCRdb's version includes in-frame clones alone and lacks a portion of them. The data show about 60,000 clones, more than 85% seen once. The clonotype was recovered from an adult with an advanced solid tumor such as melanoma, head and neck, liver or kidney cancer. The chain uses TRBV9 and TRBJ2-7; either TRBD1 or TRBD2 may fit D (5 bases each). This specimen consisted of CD4+ or CD8+ T cells sorted from blood, obtained in a trial of the OX40 agonist ivuxolimab. The CDR3 spells CASSVVGTDEQYF. Written as DNA, the CDR3 is TGTGCCAGCAGCGTGGTAGGGACGGACGAGCAGTACTTC.